Listed below are T cell receptor beta chains from one sample, sequenced in a study of T-cell reconstitution after alpha-beta-depleted transplantation in children. TCRdb fed the PCR reads into MiXCR, producing one record per CDR3 protein. The sample lists about 230,000 distinct CDR3 sequences, more than 10% occurring once. The material was PBMCs from the stem cell graft donor, obtained from the stem cell graft. These receptors were collected from a human donor who donated a stem cell graft to a child with acute lymphoblastic leukemia. The conserved cysteine and the conserved F or W are not part of the CDR3 here. Clone size appears in some rows only: once, few, many, or a class for an expanded clone.

size,J,V,length,CDR3
many,TRBJ2-1,TRBV5-1,13,ASSGTGSSYNEQF
many,TRBJ1-1,TRBV20-1,11,SASHGQVTEAF
NA,TRBJ2-7,TRBV11-2,9,ASSTSVEQY
many,TRBJ2-1,TRBV6-5,14,ASSYSGAGSYNEQF
many,TRBJ1-5,TRBV6-6,10,ASAQGRQPQH
NA,TRBJ2-1,TRBV27,11,ASSWTGGMSLV
many,TRBJ1-6,TRBV7-8,13,ASSSVREFGSPLH
few,TRBJ2-7,TRBV6-2/TRBV6-3,19,ASSPTSAGTSGRLKVYEQY
many,TRBJ2-1,TRBV6-2/TRBV6-3,12,ASSRTSGFNEQF
many,TRBJ2-3,TRBV4-3,11,ASSRLIADTQY
many,TRBJ2-1,TRBV20-1,13,SAGILAREVIEQF
NA,TRBJ2-5,TRBV20-1,13,SARVGRSAQETQY
many,TRBJ1-3,TRBV29-1,12,SVGQGPPGNTIY
few,TRBJ1-3,TRBV20-1,15,SARDPFDRDRGNTIY
many,TRBJ2-7,TRBV12-3/TRBV12-4,10,ASSSDGNEQY
many,TRBJ1-1,TRBV29-1,9,SVPKDSEAF
few,TRBJ2-5,TRBV6-5,13,ASSYSGTPGETQY
many,TRBJ2-1,TRBV7-9,15,ASCLGTSGTSYNEQF
many,TRBJ1-2,TRBV20-1,10,SARGDVAGYT
few,TRBJ2-7,TRBV12-3/TRBV12-4,11,ASRPGPPSEQY
many,TRBJ2-5,TRBV12-3/TRBV12-4,11,ASRPDGPGTQY
many,TRBJ1-1,TRBV5-5,13,ASSGPPDMNTEAF
many,TRBJ2-7,TRBV12-3/TRBV12-4,13,ASRTSSGPRDEQY
few,TRBJ1-1,TRBV12-5,15,ASLFGTDLTMNTEAF
many,TRBJ1-1,TRBV4-3,12,ASSPPGLNTEAF
many,TRBJ1-1,TRBV12-3/TRBV12-4,13,ASSGRDRGFRIAF